The present TCR beta chain was sequenced within a study of TIL therapy for anti-PD-1-resistant metastatic lung cancer. Whole-study results and caveats: Compared with baseline intratumoral T cells, expanded TIL cultures were more clonal and less diverse (about 5.8% vs 31%).

V was trimmed by 4 bases and J by 8 bases, leaving 18 bases between them. The CDR3 has 15 amino acids. Per the germline V gene, CDR1 is LGHNA and CDR2 is YSLEER. The immunoSEQ assay was v3. Survey-level samples got approximately 2 million read pairs; deep-level samples got roughly 5-6.5 million. Produced via immunoSEQ multiplex PCR; TCRdb's table is partial and in-frame only. The repertoire holds 50,000 or so clones, with less than 75% as singletons. The time point denotes: pre-treatment sample, taken before nivolumab and TIL therapy. The tumor samples were excised metastases, mostly pleural nodules or supraclavicular lymph nodes. About this clone: The antigen remains unidentified.

This TCR came from a person between 25 and 80 years old with non-small cell lung cancer. This material consisted of tumor tissue, taken at baseline. The V gene is TRBV4-3, the J gene TRBJ2-4; the D gene could be TRBD1 or TRBD2 (8 bases each). CDR3: CASSPRDRRGDIQYF. CDR3 nucleotides: TGCGCCAGCAGCCCTCGGGACAGGCGGGGGGACATTCAGTACTTC.